This T cell receptor beta chain is drawn from a study of cytomegalovirus exposure and HLA in healthy donors (dated by TCRdb to 2016 to 2017). For context, the study as a whole: An earlier analysis of under 600 of the donors reported roughly 300 Gb of sequence data and more than 90 million unique TCR beta sequences from roughly 180 million T cells. About 330 gigabases of sequencing data and approximately 91 million unique TCR sequences made up an early release that covered approximately 650 HLA-typed donors. Besides the first cohort of more than 650 subjects, a separate validation cohort made up of 120 different subjects was used. On average, over 200,000 unique TCR beta nucleotide sequences were sequenced per donor among about 400 genotyped donors of the cohort, with 15% to 20% of those sequences being non-productive. A few DR-DQ haplotypes were treated as single units for association and clustering because of strong linkage in the cohort. To predict cytomegalovirus infection status, the study combined high-throughput TCR immunosequencing, statistical association of individual TCRs with disease status, and machine learning. To decide whether each TCR beta V gene segment behaved as functional or pseudogenic, an earlier analysis of approximately 620 of the donors relied on high-throughput TCR beta sequencing. Typing coverage varied by locus: 629-630 donors for A, B, C, DRB1 and DQB1; approximately 500 for DQA1; more than 600 for DPA1; approximately 470 for DPB1. Class I and class II HLA loci were covered by the typing at four-digit resolution. In a later genetic analysis, genome-wide SNP genotypes for 398 of the 666 donors were used, and that subset was treated as a discovery cohort. The study profiled the T cell repertoires of approximately 700 subjects by immunosequencing and related them to cytomegalovirus serostatus. Rather than using new phenotypic data, the later analysis identified candidate immune exposures from TCR beta sequences and from how often those sequences occurred across donors. All discovery cohort repertoires had been generated using a single sequencing platform. Of the roughly 400 genotyped donors, roughly 85% fell in the genetic ancestry cluster associated with self-reported Caucasian donors. The study aimed to test whether cataloging public T cell receptors could reveal signatures of past pathogen exposure. In a later analysis, previously published TCR beta repertoires from several hundred donors were re-analyzed and high-resolution HLA genotyping was added so that TCR occurrence patterns could be studied. Donor age, sex, ethnicity and CMV serostatus were compiled alongside the repertoire data. Broad study findings and their caveats: A further reported finding was that TCR beta sequences accurately predicted the HLA-A and HLA-B alleles for most subjects in the first cohort. According to a later analysis, parvovirus B19, influenza, CMV and Epstein-Barr virus appeared linked to several top co-occurrence clusters. Immune exposure information for the cohort was limited to CMV serostatus. V-gene and J-gene trimming of TCR beta chains was associated with a missense DCLRE1C variant in a later genetic analysis, and the association was replicated in an independent cohort. Most TCR sequences were observed very rarely across donors, whereas some public TCRs were present in many individuals. When HLA alleles, especially DR and DQ, strongly co-occurred, attributing TCR associations to individual alleles was difficult. Linkage disequilibrium might explain the correlated functional status among segregating V segments, but an unknown experimental factor could not be ruled out. In a later analysis, the rate of TCR association differed among HLA loci, with DRB1 alleles having the most associated TCRs and HLA-C alleles having the fewest. The classifier was reported to diagnose cytomegalovirus status with high specificity and sensitivity in both the original cohort and the validation cohort. The sequencing pipeline was judged likely to have produced a cluster of highly shared sequence variants as a technical artifact. Compared with the 666-donor mean, donors in an Asian-associated ancestry cluster had fewer N-insertions in productive TCRs, according to a later genetic analysis. Most CMV-associated TCR beta chains appeared to be HLA-restricted in a later analysis, and the HLA associations seemed to be driven largely by CMV exposure. A few of the identified cytomegalovirus-associated TCR beta chains were confirmed in vitro to be specific for cytomegalovirus antigens. A later analysis associated 16,951 TCR beta sequences with specific HLA alleles at a false discovery rate of 0.05. Because the 87-base-pair reads could not distinguish some IMGT-functional V segments, including TRBV6-2 and TRBV6-3, those segments were excluded. This cohort had only TCR beta chains sequenced, and the lack of alpha or paired-chain data limited which features could be detected. Because HLA typing was unavailable for some donors at each locus, only the typed subset was used in association tests. In a later analysis, HLA-associated TCR beta chains were found to be more clonally expanded and to have lower generation probabilities than equally common non-associated chains. In an earlier analysis of some 550 of the donors, most TCR beta V segments were observed in productive rearrangements about 87% or about 30% of the time, broadly matching IMGT annotations. Sequencing depth was assumed to be roughly uniform across donors in the presence/absence analyses, though that assumption may not hold. The study listed 150 to 200 TCR beta chains as associated with cytomegalovirus. Because counts were too low, some 17 rarely observed V segments, including chromosome 9 orphons, were left out of the earlier analysis of several hundred of the donors. The authors suggested that the approach could potentially be generalized to other disease states and immunological phenotypes.

To note about this clone: The specificity of this receptor is unknown. Base quality data are lacking; no much larger clone is found one base away.

The cohort was made up of 500 to 800 healthy bone marrow donors. At the time of sampling, all cohort members were nominally healthy, though unrecorded immune exposures were likely present. The donor was CMV seropositive and belonged to the group of around 300 seropositive cohort members. A peripheral blood sample was provided by each donor, and peripheral blood mononuclear cells were used for TCR beta sequencing. The Qiagen DNeasy Blood Extraction Kit was used to extract genomic DNA from the blood cell samples. Its CDR3 holds 13 amino acids, cysteine through phenylalanine. This entry keeps only the CDR3 DNA: 39 bases, framed from base 1. CDR1 and CDR2 (WNHNN, SYGVQD) derive from the germline V gene (reference sequence). V lost 5 bases and J lost 3 bases; the stretch between them is 8 bases long. Libraries were built with the immunoSEQ multiplex PCR assay. For the multiplex PCR, a mixture combining 60 forward primers for TCR Vbeta segments and 13 reverse primers for TCR Jbeta segments was used. The CDR3 region of rearranged TCR beta genes was amplified from genomic DNA with a multiplex PCR assay. The Illumina HiSeq System was used to sequence the amplified TCR beta libraries as 87-base-pair reads. The study's own analysis went as follows. A later analysis tallied 75 million to 95 million unique TCR beta chains across the approximately 670 repertoires, and approximately 12 million of those chains were shared by two or more donors. To remove PCR and sequencing errors, raw reads were error-corrected and collapsed into unique sequences using a nearest-neighbor algorithm that merged closely related sequences. To assign V, D and J gene segments, CDR3 sequences were aligned to IMGT reference sequences. Each retained sequence needed at least a six-nucleotide match to both a V gene segment and a J gene segment. A rearrangement counted as productive if the CDR3 had no stop codons and remained in frame with V and J, and every other rearrangement counted as non-productive. CDR3 was defined by IMGT convention, running from the second conserved V-encoded cysteine to the conserved J-encoded phenylalanine. The earlier analysis of fewer than 750 of the donors excluded sequences that lacked an unambiguous match to a single V gene segment. An earlier analysis of some 610 of the donors called V segments functional above 56.7% productive rearrangements and segregating when the between-donor standard deviation exceeded 5%. A statistical classification framework was developed to diagnose cytomegalovirus status using the catalog of TCR beta chain sequences. A later analysis assigned V and J genes by comparing TCR nucleotide sequences with IMGT/GENE-DB human TR gene sequences. A later analysis assigned CDR3 sequences and most-parsimonious VDJ recombination scenarios with the TCRdist pipeline. In a later analysis, each TCR beta chain was defined by its CDR3 amino acid sequence together with its V-gene family, and reads without a unique V-gene family were excluded. A later analysis removed nearly 600 highly shared, low-generation-probability nucleotide sequences to deal with suspected cross-contamination and a sequencing artifact. In a later analysis, a clonal expansion index was calculated for each public chain from normalized within-repertoire ranks of inferred template counts. A later analysis computed generation probabilities with a VDJ recombination model fitted to out-of-frame rearrangements, and checked the results against IGoR. A later analysis scored TCR-TCR, TCR-HLA and TCR-CMV co-occurrence with hypergeometric tests, applying a repertoire-size bias correction to TCR pairs. A later analysis estimated false discovery rates by permuting HLA or CMV assignments 20 times. In a later analysis, co-occurring TCRs were grouped with DBSCAN, and TCRdist sequence similarity was added when clustering was performed within HLA-allele-positive subsets. Repertoires with fewer than 30,000 or more than 120,000 public chains were left out of co-occurrence clustering, as were several repertoires with anomalous nucleotide sharing. TCRdb carries this immuneACCESS record with in-frame sequences only. Its versions omit some clonotypes, under half of them owing to an unresolved V gene in the studies checked, with the rest unexplained. V, J and clone size derive from that table, while D and trimming were established from the DNA sequence. The sample table holds 200,000 or so clones, of which approximately 80% were seen once. The ten largest clones capture 6% of the sample.

The sequence derives from a woman aged 30 to 39 in good health and CMV-seropositive. Recombination linked TRBV10-1 to TRBJ1-3; the D gene assignment is ambiguous. Sequenced material: PBMCs. At the DNA level, the sequence is TGCGCCAGCAGTACGGGATTTGGAAACACCATATATTTT. Its protein is CASSTGFGNTIYF.